Listed below are T cell receptor beta chains from one sample, sequenced in a study of shared clonotypes between healthy human individuals. The table came from immunoSEQ multiplex PCR; TCRdb's copy has only in-frame clones and leaves some out. The top ten clones hold 24% of a sample with approximately 720,000 clones, around 90% of them seen once. The sample taken for sequencing was naive CD8+ T cells sorted from blood. Receptors originate from a man aged 25-45 years in good health. Both conserved end residues are part of each CDR3. A D gene is named only where the DNA matches it firmly. The size field is filled for only some rows; it gives once, few, many or a size class.

J,size,V,D,length,DNA,CDR3
TRBJ2-7,NA,TRBV7-2,TRBD2,15,TGTGCCAGCAGCTCCTGGACTAGCGGGAGGACCGAGCAGTACTTC,CASSSWTSGRTEQYF
TRBJ2-4,NA,TRBV6-6,NA,16,TGTGCCAGCAGTTACAGCAGTTTTCTAGCCAAAAACATTCAGTACTTC,CASSYSSFLAKNIQYF
TRBJ2-7,NA,TRBV4-1,TRBD1,16,TGCGCCAGCAGCCAAGATGGTGGGACAGCCTCTCGAGAGCAGTACTTC,CASSQDGGTASREQYF
TRBJ2-7,once,TRBV29-1,TRBD1,14,TGCAGCGCCGTCGACAGGGGGTCCCCCTACGAGCAGTACTTC,CSAVDRGSPYEQYF
TRBJ2-1,NA,TRBV29-1,NA,12,TGCAGCGCATCAGGGTTTGGGAATGAGCAGTTCTTC,CSASGFGNEQFF
TRBJ2-1,NA,TRBV12-5,NA,13,TGTGCTAGTGGTTCACAGGGGAGGGATGAGCAGTTCTTC,CASGSQGRDEQFF
TRBJ1-1,once,TRBV5-1,NA,13,TGCGCCAGCACCCCTGACAGGATGACTGAAGCTTTCTTT,CASTPDRMTEAFF
TRBJ2-3,NA,TRBV5-1,NA,15,TGCGCCAGCAGCTTGGCTGGACGGTCCACAGATACGCAGTATTTT,CASSLAGRSTDTQYF
TRBJ2-1,NA,TRBV28,TRBD2,17,TGTGCCAGCAGTCCCGGGGGGGGCCGATTAGGCTACAATGAGCAGTTCTTC,CASSPGGGRLGYNEQFF
TRBJ2-1,NA,TRBV4-3,NA,16,TGCGCCAGCAGCCTCTCTACTGGGTTGCTTGGGAATGAGCAGTTCTTC,CASSLSTGLLGNEQFF
TRBJ1-2,NA,TRBV9,NA,14,TGTGCCAGCAGCGGACGGAACTCTAACTATGGCTACACCTTC,CASSGRNSNYGYTF
TRBJ2-7,NA,TRBV4-1,NA,14,TGCGCCAGCAGCCTTACAGGGAGCGATTACGAGCAGTACTTC,CASSLTGSDYEQYF
TRBJ1-1,NA,TRBV29-1,NA,11,TGCAGCGTCAGGGGTTTCACTGAAGCTTTCTTT,CSVRGFTEAFF
TRBJ1-1,NA,TRBV25-1,NA,10,TGTGCCAGCATAGGGTTTGAAGCTTTCTTT,CASIGFEAFF
TRBJ2-1,NA,TRBV29-1,TRBD2,14,TGCAGCGTTGAAGACAGCGGGAGGAGCAATGAGCAGTTCTTC,CSVEDSGRSNEQFF
TRBJ2-7,NA,TRBV2,NA,12,TGTGCCAGCAGGCCTATCGGCGGGGAGGAGTACTTC,CASRPIGGEEYF
TRBJ2-2,NA,TRBV7-9,TRBD1,14,TGTGCCAGCAGCCCGGGACAGGGGACCGGGGAGCTGTTTTTT,CASSPGQGTGELFF
TRBJ1-4,NA,TRBV11-1,TRBD1,15,TGTGCCAGCAGCCCCCGGGACAGACTAGATGAAAAACTGTTTTTT,CASSPRDRLDEKLFF
TRBJ2-1,NA,TRBV11-2,NA,12,TGTGCCAGTCACTCAGGCTACAATGAGCAGTTCTTC,CASHSGYNEQFF
TRBJ2-4,NA,TRBV7-9,NA,15,TGTGCCAGCAGCAGCCATAGCGGAGCCAAAAACATTCAGTACTTC,CASSSHSGAKNIQYF
TRBJ2-7,few,TRBV23-1,TRBD1,15,TGCGCCAGCAGTCAGGGGGACAGGGTCCGGTACGAGCAGTACTTC,CASSQGDRVRYEQYF
TRBJ1-1,NA,TRBV6-6,NA,15,TGTGCCAGCAGTTACTCTCTGGATACGAACACTGAAGCTTTCTTT,CASSYSLDTNTEAFF
TRBJ2-7,NA,TRBV5-1,NA,13,TGCGCCAGCATAGATGACACGTCCTACGAGCAGTACTTC,CASIDDTSYEQYF
TRBJ1-1,NA,TRBV28,NA,15,TGTGCCAGCGGGCTATGGTGGACATCGAACACTGAAGCTTTCTTT,CASGLWWTSNTEAFF
TRBJ1-1,NA,TRBV27,TRBD1,16,TGTGCCAGCAGTTTATGGGGACAGGGCGTGAACACTGAAGCTTTCTTT,CASSLWGQGVNTEAFF
TRBJ2-7,NA,TRBV27,TRBD1,13,TGTGCCACATGGGACAGGGGAGCTTACGAGCAGTACTTC,CATWDRGAYEQYF
TRBJ2-4,NA,TRBV5-8,NA,14,TGTGCCAGCAGCTTGGTTGGAGTTTGGTACATTCAGTACTTC,CASSLVGVWYIQYF
TRBJ2-1,NA,TRBV14,NA,20,TGTGCCAGCAGCCAAGATCCGCTTAGCGAGATTACAACTTCCGACAATGAGCAGTTCTTC,CASSQDPLSEITTSDNEQFF
TRBJ2-1,once,TRBV9,TRBD1,14,TGTGCCAGCAGCGTAGCTACAGGGGACAATGAGCAGTTCTTC,CASSVATGDNEQFF
TRBJ2-3,NA,TRBV2,TRBD2,18,TGTGCCAGCATAATATCATCACTAGCGGGAGGAAGCACAGATACGCAGTATTTT,CASIISSLAGGSTDTQYF
TRBJ2-1,few,TRBV6-5,NA,14,TGTGCCAGCAGTTACTCCGTGTGGGAAGGTGAGCAGTTCTTC,CASSYSVWEGEQFF
TRBJ2-7,once,TRBV4-1,TRBD1,14,TGCGCCAGCAGCCAAGTACAGGGGGCCTACGAGCAGTACTTC,CASSQVQGAYEQYF
TRBJ2-1,NA,TRBV11-2,NA,16,TGTGCCAGCAACCCTTGGCCCCAGCAGAGAGTGAATGAGCAGTTCTTC,CASNPWPQQRVNEQFF
TRBJ2-1,NA,TRBV27,NA,18,TGTGCCAGCAGTTTCCAAGGCCCGAATACCCGGGTAGGAAATGAGCAGTTCTTC,CASSFQGPNTRVGNEQFF
TRBJ2-3,NA,TRBV4-3,NA,13,TGCGCCAGCAGCCCGACGGATCAAGATACGCAGTATTTT,CASSPTDQDTQYF
TRBJ2-1,NA,TRBV4-3,NA,15,TGCGCCAGCAGCCAAGAGCCGGGGGTCTACAATGAGCAGTTCTTC,CASSQEPGVYNEQFF
TRBJ2-7,many,TRBV12-5,NA,13,TGTGCTAGTGGTTTGGACGGTCCCTACGAGCAGTACTTC,CASGLDGPYEQYF
TRBJ2-1,NA,TRBV7-3,TRBD2,15,TGTGCCAGCAGCGCGTCCGGGACTACCTACAATGAGCAGTTCTTC,CASSASGTTYNEQFF
TRBJ2-5,once,TRBV5-5,TRBD2,15,TGTGCCAGCAGCTCCAGGACTAGCGGGAGAGAGACCCAGTACTTC,CASSSRTSGRETQYF
TRBJ2-2,NA,TRBV7-2,NA,15,TGTGCCAGCAGCGCGGGACCGCTGAACACCGGGGAGCTGTTTTTT,CASSAGPLNTGELFF
TRBJ2-1,NA,TRBV4-1,TRBD1,16,TGCGCCAGCAGCAATACCGGGACAGACATATACAATGAGCAGTTCTTC,CASSNTGTDIYNEQFF
TRBJ2-2,few,TRBV27,NA,16,TGTGCCAGCAGCCCATGGCCGACAGGTTGGACCGGGGAGCTGTTTTTT,CASSPWPTGWTGELFF
TRBJ2-4,NA,TRBV7-9,NA,12,TGTGCCAGCAGCACACAGAAAAACATTCAGTACTTC,CASSTQKNIQYF
TRBJ2-7,NA,TRBV5-5,NA,12,TGTGCCAGCATACAGGACTCCTACGAGCAGTACTTC,CASIQDSYEQYF